This TCR beta chain was recovered during a study of T cells in Graves' hyperthyroidism and ophthalmopathy. Regarding the study as a whole: Ophthalmopathy was identified by the model a median about 6 months ahead of onset.

CDR1 and CDR2 (germline): MNHEY, SVGAGI. This CDR3 has 17 residues. J was trimmed by 2 bases and V by 0 bases; bases with no gene match: 5. The table lists this clonotype with many counts. Antigen specificity is unknown. TCR beta CDR3 sequences were amplified from RNA transcripts. The TCR CDR3 first-round RT-PCR relied on the HTBI primer set. TCRdb re-called the multiplex PCR reads through MiXCR, storing one row per CDR3 protein. The sample lists about 640,000 distinct CDR3 sequences, more than 20% seen once, with under 35% in the top ten. The receptor was isolated from a man between 25 and 39 years old with Graves' ophthalmopathy. The sample consisted of blood. The V gene is TRBV6-5, the J gene TRBJ1-4, with 8 bases aligning to TRBD1. CDR3 DNA sequence: TGTGCCAGCAGTTACTCGAAGCGACAGGGGACTAATGAAAAACTGTTTTTT. Residues: CASSYSKRQGTNEKLFF.